Each of the 14 T cell receptor beta chains below was sequenced from the same sample in a study of control samples from healthy donors and cancer patients. Sequenced by immunoSEQ multiplex PCR; TCRdb stores in-frame clones only, minus some. The sample carries 150,000 to 180,000 clones, approximately 93% recorded once. Specimen: blood. These receptors all stem from a man aged 40-49 years in good health.

The chain is built from TRBV11-2 and TRBJ1-6; D not certain. The CDR3 extends over 14 amino acids. CDR1 is SGHAT and CDR2 is FQNNGV in the germline V gene. V lost 3 bases and J 6 bases, leaving 9 bases between the germline ends. CDR3 loop: CASSLRGSNSPLHF. In DNA, the CDR3 is TGTGCCAGCAGCTTGCGGGGAAGTAATTCACCCCTCCACTTT.

The chain joins TRBV19 to TRBJ1-2; no reliable D call. The V gene's germline CDR1 is LNHDA and CDR2 SQIVND (reference sequence). Trimming took 5 bases from V and 7 from J, leaving 11 bases between them. This CDR3 region has 12 residues. CDR3 sequence (DNA): TGTGCCAGTAGTGGAGAGATCGCTGGCTACACCTTC. Translating it yields CASSGEIAGYTF.

The chain couples TRBV30 to TRBJ1-6; TRBD1 is a possible D gene (5 bases). Germline V lookup: CDR1 GTSNPN, CDR2 SVGIG (reference sequence). This CDR3 spans 14 amino acids. V was clipped by 2 bases and J by 6 bases, with 11 bases between them. The CDR3 loop reads CAWSRGEVNSPLHF. CDR3 DNA: TGTGCCTGGAGTCGGGGGGAGGTTAATTCACCCCTCCACTTT.

This chain uses TRBV28 with TRBJ1-1, with a possible D match to TRBD1 (6 bases). The germline CDR1 and CDR2 sequences are MDHEN and SYDVKM. This CDR3 contains 14 residues. The V and J ends lost 6 bases and 5 bases respectively, with 16 bases between them. The CDR3 region is CASSRPGAGTEAFF. The CDR3 region has the DNA TGTGCCAGCAGCCGGCCGGGGGCCGGGACTGAAGCTTTCTTT.

This chain joins TRBV2 and TRBJ1-2; D perhaps matches TRBD1 (6 bases). The germline V gene encodes CDR1 SNHLY and CDR2 FYNNEI. V gave up 6 bases and J gave up 6 bases, with 14 bases separating them. The CDR3 totals 13 residues. As DNA, the CDR3 is TGTGCCAGCAGCGATAGGGCAGGGGATGGCTACACCTTC. Its protein is CASSDRAGDGYTF.

The V call is TRBV28, the J call TRBJ1-1; D is undetermined. CDR3 size: 13 residues. Trimming pared 4 bases from V and 1 base from J, leaving 7 bases between. Germline assignment: CDR1 MDHEN and CDR2 SYDVKM. In nucleotides, the CDR3 is TGTGCCAGCAGTTCCCGGAGGAACACTGAAGCTTTCTTT. Amino acids: CASSSRRNTEAFF.

This sequence joins TRBV18 and TRBJ1-2, with D perhaps matching TRBD1 (5 bases). The V gene's germline CDR1 is KGHSH and CDR2 LQKENI. The CDR3 is made up of 14 amino acids. The V and J ends lost 3 bases and 5 bases respectively, with 13 bases between them. Here the CDR3 reads CASSPAGSGYGYTF. The DNA for the CDR3 is TGTGCCAGCTCACCGGCAGGGAGTGGATATGGCTACACCTTC.

V is TRBV4-3 and J is TRBJ1-1; D ambiguous. The germline V gene has CDR1 LGHNA and CDR2 YSLEER. The CDR3 is 14 residues long. The V gene lost 1 base and the J gene lost 4 bases, with 10 bases spanning the gap. The CDR3 region has the DNA TGCGCCAGCAGCCAAGCCCGCTGGAGCACTGAAGCTTTCTTT. Its protein product is CASSQARWSTEAFF.

The V and J genes are TRBV6-2 or TRBV6-3 and TRBJ1-2, with D possibly matching TRBD1 (5 bases). Per the germline V gene, CDR1 is MNHEY and CDR2 is SVGEGT. The CDR3 length is 13 residues. Trimming removed 4 bases at V and 4 bases at J, with 10 bases between. This CDR3 is CASSSQGPYGYTF. CDR3 nucleotide sequence: TGTGCCAGCAGTTCTCAGGGTCCCTATGGCTACACCTTC.

The rearrangement joins TRBV14 to TRBJ2-7, with TRBD1 matching 7 bases. Per the germline V gene, CDR1 is SGHDN and CDR2 is FVKESK. V shed 4 bases, J shed 7 bases, and the junction held 7 bases outside the gene matches. This CDR3 spans 13 amino acids. The CDR3 region has the DNA TGTGCCAGCAGCCCCGAATTGGACAGGGAGCAGTACTTC. Translated, it gives CASSPELDREQYF.

The chain combines TRBV29-1 with TRBJ1-1; 11 bases map to TRBD1. This CDR3 contains 13 residues. The germline V gene has CDR1 SQVTM and CDR2 ANQGSEA. V lost 5 bases and J lost 5; bases outside the gene matches: 4. The CDR3, as DNA: TGCAGCGTTCTAGGGACAGGGGGAACTGAAGCTTTCTTT. It specifies CSVLGTGGTEAFF. The complete variable domain, with remaining parts taken from reference TRBV29-1 and TRBJ1-1, reads SAVISQKPSRDICQRGTSLTIQCQVDSQVTMMFWYRQQPGQSLTLIATANQGSEATYESGFVIDKFPISRPNLTFSTLTVSNMSPEDSSIYLCSVLGTGGTEAFFGQGTRLTVV.

CDR3 in DNA: TGTGCCAGCAGTAAACCCGGGGGGCGCCGCACAGATACGCAGTATTTT. Translation: CASSKPGGRRTDTQYF. The V and J genes are TRBV7-6 and TRBJ2-3; D possibly corresponds to TRBD2 (7 bases). Germline V CDR1 and CDR2: SGHVS, FNYEAQ. The CDR3 runs to 16 residues. Trimming left V 6 bases short and J 1 base short, with 17 bases between.

This clone came up once. This chain joins TRBV3-1 (or the pseudogene TRBV3-2) and TRBJ1-1, with 8 bases identical to TRBD1. CDR3 size: 15 residues. V was clipped by 5 bases and J by 6 bases; unmatched bases: 11. Looked up from germline, CDR1 is LGHDT and CDR2 is YNNKEL (reference sequence). The CDR3 is CASSYRSQGAPEAFF. CDR3 nucleotides: TGTGCCAGCAGCTACAGGAGTCAGGGGGCCCCTGAAGCTTTCTTT.

V and J are TRBV30 and TRBJ2-2; maybe TRBD2 (6 bases). Trimming shortened V by 3 bases and J by 14 bases, and 13 bases separated the two germline ends. CDR1 is GTSNPN, CDR2 SVGIG, per germline (reference sequence). The CDR3 sequence is 11 residues long. The CDR3, as DNA: TGTGCCTGGAGATTTTCCGGGGGACTGTTTTTT. Residues: CAWRFSGGLFF.